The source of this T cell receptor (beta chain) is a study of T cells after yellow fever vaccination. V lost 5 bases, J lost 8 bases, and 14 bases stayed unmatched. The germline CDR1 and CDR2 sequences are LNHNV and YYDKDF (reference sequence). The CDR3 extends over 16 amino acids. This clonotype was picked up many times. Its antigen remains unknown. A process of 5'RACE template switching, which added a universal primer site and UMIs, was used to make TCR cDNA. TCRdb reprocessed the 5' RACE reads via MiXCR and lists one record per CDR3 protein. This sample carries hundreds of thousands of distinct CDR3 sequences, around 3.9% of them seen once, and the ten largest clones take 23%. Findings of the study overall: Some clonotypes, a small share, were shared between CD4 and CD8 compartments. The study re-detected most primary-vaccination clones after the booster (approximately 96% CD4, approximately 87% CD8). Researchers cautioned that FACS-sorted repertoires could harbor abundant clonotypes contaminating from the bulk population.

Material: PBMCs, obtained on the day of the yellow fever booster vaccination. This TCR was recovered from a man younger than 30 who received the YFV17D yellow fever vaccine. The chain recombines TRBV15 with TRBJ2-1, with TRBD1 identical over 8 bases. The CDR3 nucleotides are TGTGCCACCAGCGGATACGGACAGGGTGTAAATCATGAGCAGTTCTTC. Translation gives CATSGYGQGVNHEQFF.